The present T cell receptor (beta chain) was sequenced within a study of beta chain features in type 1 diabetes. This CDR3 has 16 amino acids. CDR1 and CDR2 (germline): SEHNR, FQNEAQ (reference sequence). With 4 bases removed from V and 7 bases from J, the gap between germline ends came to 20 bases. Only a few counts were recorded for this clone. Expressed TCRB transcripts were sequenced because the isolated RNA had all been reverse transcribed beforehand. The study sequenced naive, central memory and regulatory T cell samples to an average of about 3.5 million reads. Libraries were prepared by immunoSEQ multiplex PCR; TCRdb keeps only in-frame clonotypes and omits some of them. The table includes about 210,000 clones, roughly 10% detected once.

The source material was central memory CD4+ T cells from blood. The J gene is TRBJ2-1, the V gene TRBV7-9; D might be TRBD1 (7 bases). This TCR came from a man between 18 and 35 years old in good health. CDR3 residues: CASSSGDSITWNEQFF. In DNA, the CDR3 is TGTGCCAGCAGCTCGGGGGACAGTATTACATGGAATGAGCAGTTCTTC.